Following are 25 T cell receptor beta chains from one sample sequenced in a study of cytomegalovirus exposure and HLA in healthy donors. This PCR relied on a set of 60 Vbeta primers and 13 Jbeta primers. This table comes from immunoSEQ multiplex PCR, and its TCRdb copy is limited to in-frame clones, with some not included. Seen in this sample are approximately 120,000 clones; the ten most common clones hold just under 2%. The sample was PBMCs. The receptors here all came from an older woman in good health and CMV-seronegative.

The gene calls are TRBV7-9 and TRBJ2-5; 7 bases map to TRBD1. Germline assignment: CDR1 SEHNR and CDR2 FQNEAQ (reference sequence). The length of the CDR3 is 15 residues. The trim removed 5 bases at V and 4 bases at J, leaving 10 bases unmatched. The CDR3 DNA reads TGTGCCAGCAGCGAAAATACAGGGGTGTCAGAGACCCAGTACTTC. It specifies CASSENTGVSETQYF.

This sequence joins TRBV19 and TRBJ1-1; tentative D call: TRBD1 (5 bases). Between the trimmed V and J ends, which lost 1 base and 4 bases, there was a span of 10 bases. This CDR3 has 14 amino acids. The germline CDR1 and CDR2 sequences are LNHDA and SQIVND (reference sequence). The CDR3 nucleotides are TGTGCCAGTAGTATAGCTGGGGCGTCCACTGAAGCTTTCTTT. Protein sequence: CASSIAGASTEAFF.

V gene TRBV28 combines with J gene TRBJ1-2; D is possibly TRBD1 (5 bases). V shed 2 bases and J shed 0 bases, with 13 bases lying between them. Germline CDR1 MDHEN, CDR2 SYDVKM. CDR3 length: 16 residues. Here the CDR3 reads CASSLIGQTSNYGYTF. CDR3 bases: TGTGCCAGCAGTTTAATAGGACAAACATCTAACTATGGCTACACCTTC.

V is TRBV28 and J is TRBJ1-6, with 12 bases lining up with TRBD1. Trimming cost V 5 bases and J 6 bases; bases outside gene matches: 11. The germline V gene has CDR1 MDHEN and CDR2 SYDVKM. This CDR3 is 18 amino acids long. The CDR3 loop is CASSPGTGGTMVNSPLHF. In DNA, the CDR3 is TGTGCCAGCAGTCCCGGGACAGGGGGCACGATGGTTAATTCACCCCTCCACTTT.

The chain uses TRBV7-2 and TRBJ2-2; a possible D gene is TRBD2 (6 bases). This CDR3 has 17 residues. Germline V gives CDR1 SGHTA, CDR2 FQGNSA. V was clipped by 4 bases and J by 4 bases, with 19 bases between them. The CDR3 nucleotides read TGTGCCAGCAGCTCTCAAGGTGGCGGGGCGCTCACCGGGGAGCTGTTTTTT. Its translation: CASSSQGGGALTGELFF.

The V gene is TRBV6-4, the J gene TRBJ2-3; D might be TRBD1 (5 bases). Between the trimmed V and J ends, which lost 0 bases and 4 bases, there was a span of 11 bases. This CDR3 spans 15 amino acids. Germline V gene data show CDR1 as MRHNA and CDR2 as SNTAGT. The CDR3 DNA follows: TGTGCCAGCAGTGACTCCTTTGGGGCGGCAGATACGCAGTATTTT. This encodes CASSDSFGAADTQYF.

In DNA, the CDR3 is TGTGCCAGCAGCCAAGGTTCATGGACAGCGGACGAGCAGTACTTC. As protein: CASSQGSWTADEQYF. This chain uses TRBV14 with TRBJ2-7; weak D call: TRBD1 (6 bases). CDR3 length equals 15 residues. CDR1 is SGHDN and CDR2 is FVKESK in the germline V gene. V lost 1 base and J 5 bases, leaving 15 bases between the germline ends.

The rearrangement joins TRBV5-1 to TRBJ1-6; D is unclear. Trimming took 5 bases from V and 0 from J, leaving 3 bases between them. Looked up from germline, CDR1 is SGHRS and CDR2 is YFSETQ. The CDR3 consists of 13 residues. DNA of the CDR3: TGCGCCAGCAGGAGCTCCTATAATTCACCCCTCCACTTT. Translated, it gives CASRSSYNSPLHF.

V and J are TRBV2 and TRBJ1-5; D perhaps matches TRBD1 (6 bases). Germline CDR1 is SNHLY and CDR2 is FYNNEI. V lost 5 bases and J 3 bases, leaving 11 bases between the germline ends. There are 14 residues in the CDR3. CDR3 sequence reads: CASSSYRVNQPQHF. The DNA for the CDR3 is TGTGCCAGCAGTAGCTACAGGGTCAATCAGCCCCAGCATTTT.

V is TRBV19 and J is TRBJ1-6; 9 positions match TRBD1. This CDR3 spans 13 amino acids. J was trimmed by 10 bases and V by 6 bases; bases with no gene match: 4. Germline V gene lookup returns CDR1 LNHDA and CDR2 SQIVND (reference sequence). CDR3: CASRGQGGSPLHF. CDR3 bases: TGTGCCAGTAGGGGACAGGGCGGATCACCCCTCCACTTT.

This rearrangement joins TRBV5-4 to TRBJ1-2; unclear D gene. This CDR3 contains 14 residues. V was shortened by 0 bases and J by 2 bases, with 8 bases between the two germline ends. The V gene's germline CDR1 is SGHNT and CDR2 YYREEE (reference sequence). The DNA for the CDR3 is TGTGCCAGCAGCTTGGACAGCTTAAACTATGGCTACACCTTC. It yields the protein CASSLDSLNYGYTF.

V usage is TRBV7-8 and J usage is TRBJ2-5; 8 bases map to TRBD1. This CDR3 contains 16 residues. Trimming took 5 bases from V and 11 from J; bases not matched to a gene: 19. Germline V gives CDR1 SGHVS, CDR2 FQNEAQ. The CDR3 sequence is CASSPQGAADLGEQYF. The CDR3 DNA is TGTGCCAGCAGCCCCCAGGGGGCTGCGGATTTGGGGGAGCAGTACTTC.

The chain joins TRBV5-1 to TRBJ2-3; weak D call: TRBD1 (6 bases). V lost 4 bases and J 3 bases, leaving 12 bases between the germline ends. This CDR3 comprises 14 residues. The germline V gene has CDR1 SGHRS and CDR2 YFSETQ. DNA of the CDR3: TGCGCCAGCAGCGACGCCAGGGGTACAGATACGCAGTATTTT. It specifies CASSDARGTDTQYF.

The genes are TRBV29-1 and TRBJ2-1; TRBD2 matches at 10 bases. There are 16 residues in the CDR3. Trimming cost V 6 bases and J 6 bases; bases outside gene matches: 14. Germline loops: CDR1 SQVTM, CDR2 ANQGSEA. The CDR3 nucleotides read TGCAGCGTGGGTCCTAGCGGGAGTTTATCCGGCAATGAGCAGTTCTTC. Residues: CSVGPSGSLSGNEQFF.

The chain links TRBV18 to TRBJ1-2; D is unclear. The length of the CDR3 is 13 residues. CDR1 is KGHSH, CDR2 LQKENI, per germline. The V end lost 5 bases, the J end lost 6 bases, and 13 bases lay between the germline ends. For the CDR3, the DNA is TGTGCCAGCTCAATACCCGGGATCCATGGCTACACCTTC. This codes for CASSIPGIHGYTF.

The chain carries TRBV19 and TRBJ2-5; maybe TRBD2 (6 bases). The CDR3 loop spans 13 amino acids. The germline V and J ends were trimmed by 4 bases and 2 bases, with 8 bases remaining between them. CDR1 is LNHDA and CDR2 is SQIVND in the germline V gene (reference sequence). CDR3 sequence: CASSRLVQETQYF. In DNA form, the CDR3 reads TGTGCCAGTAGTAGACTAGTGCAAGAGACCCAGTACTTC.

The J gene is TRBJ2-3, the V gene TRBV28, with 13 nucleotides matching TRBD2. Looked up from germline, CDR1 is MDHEN and CDR2 is SYDVKM. This CDR3 comprises 18 residues. After removal of 7 bases from V and 4 bases from J, the junction contained 14 bases not matched to a gene. The CDR3 is CASTPLTLAGGLADTQYF. The CDR3 DNA reads as TGTGCCAGCACACCGTTGACACTAGCGGGGGGGCTGGCAGATACGCAGTATTTT.

The V call is TRBV5-6, the J call TRBJ2-2; tentative D call: TRBD1 (6 bases). CDR3 length: 17 residues. The V gene lost 4 bases and the J gene lost 4 bases, with 20 bases spanning the gap. CDR1 and CDR2 from the germline V gene are SGHDT and YYEEEE. Here the CDR3 reads CASSPPPQGIGTGELFF. The CDR3 nucleotides are TGTGCCAGCAGCCCTCCTCCTCAGGGGATAGGCACCGGGGAGCTGTTTTTT.

The chain combines TRBV29-1 with TRBJ2-1; 11 positions agree with TRBD2. J gave up 6 bases and V 4 bases, and 5 bases lay outside the gene matches. Germline V gives CDR1 SQVTM, CDR2 ANQGSEA. The CDR3 spans 14 residues. The CDR3 nucleotides read TGCAGCGTTGGCCTAGCGGGAGGTCCCAATGAGCAGTTCTTC. It yields the protein CSVGLAGGPNEQFF.

The chain uses TRBV30 and TRBJ2-1; 16 positions match TRBD2. From germline, CDR1 is GTSNPN and CDR2 SVGIG (reference sequence). The CDR3 covers 16 residues. Losses at the gene ends were 1 base for V and 10 bases for J; bases not matched to a gene: 7. Written as DNA, the CDR3 is TGTGCCTGGAGTGCCCCGGGACTAGCGGGAGGGAAGGAGCAGTTCTTC. Protein: CAWSAPGLAGGKEQFF. The full variable domain, rest sourced from reference TRBV30 and TRBJ2-1, is SQTIHQWPATLVQPVGSPLSLECTVEGTSNPNLYWYRQAAGRGLQLLFYSVGIGQISSEVPQNLSASRPQDRQFILSSKKLLLSDSGFYLCAWSAPGLAGGKEQFFGPGTRLTVL.

This chain joins TRBV4-1 and TRBJ1-5; TRBD1 might be the D (6 bases). CDR1 and CDR2 from the germline V gene are MGHRA and YSYEKL. V was trimmed by 3 bases and J by 5 bases, leaving 11 bases between them. The CDR3 covers 14 residues. The CDR3 protein is CASSQVQGDQPQHF. The CDR3 DNA reads TGCGCCAGCAGCCAGGTACAGGGTGATCAGCCCCAGCATTTT.

The J gene is TRBJ1-2, the V gene TRBV5-1; 7 bases agree with TRBD1. Germline-derived CDR1 and CDR2 are SGHRS and YFSETQ. The CDR3 covers 15 residues. V trimming: 0 bases; J trimming: 5 bases; junction bases outside the gene matches: 7. The CDR3 protein is CASSLAWDSAYGYTF. The CDR3 DNA reads TGCGCCAGCAGCTTGGCCTGGGACAGCGCGTATGGCTACACCTTC.

The genes are TRBV6-1 and TRBJ1-1; the match to TRBD1 covers 7 bases. The V gene's germline CDR1 is MNHNS and CDR2 SASEGT. Unmatched junction bases numbered 7, after V lost 9 bases and J lost 6 bases. CDR3 length equals 12 residues. The CDR3 DNA reads as TGTGCCAGTAGACAGGGCGGCCCTGAAGCTTTCTTT. It specifies CASRQGGPEAFF.

The rearrangement links TRBV5-1 to TRBJ1-1; TRBD1 might be the D (5 bases). V was cut by 4 bases and J by 0 bases, with 13 bases left in between. The CDR3 totals 15 residues. Germline V gene sequence: CDR1 SGHRS, CDR2 YFSETQ. The chain's CDR3 is CASSTPSGVNTEAFF. CDR3 DNA: TGCGCCAGCAGCACCCCGTCGGGGGTGAACACTGAAGCTTTCTTT.

This sequence joins TRBV28 and TRBJ2-1; D ambiguous. Germline V gene sequence: CDR1 MDHEN, CDR2 SYDVKM. CDR3 length equals 15 residues. The V gene lost 5 bases and the J gene lost 1 base, with 12 bases spanning the gap. Here the CDR3 DNA reads TGTGCCAGCAGTCTCGGTGAACCGTCCTACAATGAGCAGTTCTTC. Encoded protein: CASSLGEPSYNEQFF. The full variable domain, in which reference TRBV28 and TRBJ2-1 provide the parts outside the CDR3, is DVKVTQSSRYLVKRTGEKVFLECVQDMDHENMFWYRQDPGLGLRLIYFSYDVKMKEKGDIPEGYSVSREKKERFSLILESASTNQTSMYLCASSLGEPSYNEQFFGPGTRLTVL.